Listed here is a single T cell receptor (beta chain). This sample stems from a study of OX40 agonist ivuxolimab in advanced cancers. Study-wide context: Three patients had partial responses: one hepatocellular carcinoma, two cutaneous melanoma.

Generated by immunoSEQ multiplex PCR, the TCRdb table keeps only in-frame clones and is missing some. The table has just over 20,000 clones, just under 90% seen once. The V end lost 3 bases, the J end lost 3 bases, and 13 bases lay between the germline ends. CDR3 size: 15 residues. Germline-derived CDR1 and CDR2 are LNHNV and YYDKDF (reference sequence). The origin of this receptor is an adult with an advanced solid tumor such as melanoma, head and neck, liver or kidney cancer. Sequenced here: CD4+ or CD8+ T cells sorted from blood, sampled in a trial of the OX40 agonist ivuxolimab. The chain combines TRBV15 with TRBJ2-3; no definite D call. CDR3 sequence reads: CATSSYHTSTDTQYF. As DNA, the CDR3 is TGTGCCACCAGCAGCTATCATACCTCTACAGATACGCAGTATTTT.